The 13 T cell receptor beta chains below were found in one sample sequenced in a study of vaccination effects on CD4 cells after COVID-19. Within the ViraFEST assay, antigen-specific CD4+ T cells underwent expansion with viral peptide pools prior to sequencing. Culturing for about 9 days preceded CD4+ T cell isolation. Generated by immunoSEQ multiplex PCR, the TCRdb table keeps only in-frame clones and is missing some. The table has about 61,000 clones, roughly 80% seen once. What these receptors recognize is not known. The sequences come from CD4+ T cells from PBMCs cultured with HCoV-229E spike peptides, collected before COVID-19 vaccination. Receptor source: a human donor who received a COVID-19 vaccine.

This clone was recorded a few times. This chain links TRBV7-7 with TRBJ2-2, with 7 bases fitting TRBD1. The J segment lost 0 bases and the V segment lost 5 bases, leaving 6 bases of the junction unmatched. Germline CDR1 reads SSHAT; CDR2 reads FNYEAQ (reference sequence). There are 16 residues in the CDR3. The CDR3 DNA reads as TGTGCCAGCAGCCCGAGAGGGACAGCGAACACCGGGGAGCTGTTTTTT. Protein sequence: CASSPRGTANTGELFF.

The rearrangement joins TRBV6-5 to TRBJ1-3, with D perhaps TRBD1 (5 bases). This CDR3 is built from 14 residues. Trimming stripped 6 bases from V and 0 bases from J, with 9 bases between. CDR1 and CDR2 from the germline V gene are MNHEY and SVGAGI. This CDR3 reads CASRQTVSGNTIYF. Here the CDR3 DNA reads TGTGCCAGCAGGCAGACAGTCTCTGGAAACACCATATATTTT.

The V call is TRBV5-1, the J call TRBJ2-6; D ambiguous. The CDR3 is made up of 16 amino acids. Germline-derived CDR1 and CDR2 are SGHRS and YFSETQ. Trimming took 4 bases from V and 0 from J, leaving 11 bases between them. The chain's CDR3 is CASSQRPDSGANVLTF. The CDR3 region has the DNA TGCGCCAGCAGCCAGAGGCCCGACTCTGGGGCCAACGTCCTGACTTTC. The whole variable domain, remainder taken from reference TRBV5-1 and TRBJ2-6, is KAGVTQTPRYLIKTRGQQVTLSCSPISGHRSVSWYQQTPGQGLQFLFEYFSETQRNKGNFPGRFSGRQFSNSRSEMNVSTLELGDSALYLCASSQRPDSGANVLTFGAGSRLTVL.

The chain links TRBV19 to TRBJ2-5, with TRBD1 matching over 11 bases. V was pared by 6 bases and J by 5 bases, with 5 bases of the junction left unmatched. The CDR3 contains 14 residues. From germline, CDR1 is LNHDA and CDR2 SQIVND (reference sequence). The CDR3 sequence is CASRRTGGPETQYF. The CDR3 DNA follows: TGTGCCAGTAGGAGGACAGGGGGCCCGGAGACCCAGTACTTC.

The chain recombines TRBV6-5 with TRBJ2-3; no clear D. V lost 4 bases and J lost 4, with 9 bases in between. This CDR3 region has 13 residues. Germline-derived CDR1 and CDR2 are MNHEY and SVGAGI. CDR3 DNA sequence: TGTGCCAGCAGTTTCCCGGGTGCAGATACGCAGTATTTT. Protein sequence: CASSFPGADTQYF.

This chain links TRBV15 with TRBJ1-6, with D uncertain. CDR3 length: 14 amino acids. V lost 0 bases and J lost 7, with 7 bases in between. Germline CDR1 and CDR2: LNHNV and YYDKDF (reference sequence). CDR3 region: CATSRDRQNSPLHF. In DNA, the CDR3 is TGTGCCACCAGCAGAGACAGGCAGAATTCACCCCTCCACTTT.

This rearrangement joins TRBV5-1 to TRBJ1-4; 7 bases align to TRBD1. Germline CDR1 and CDR2: SGHRS and YFSETQ. With 4 bases clipped from V and 4 bases from J, the junction kept 4 bases outside the gene matches. The CDR3 contains 14 residues. The CDR3 spells CASSRGQSNEKLFF. DNA for the CDR3: TGCGCCAGCAGCCGGGGACAGAGTAATGAAAAACTGTTTTTT. The full variable domain, with the rest looked up from reference TRBV5-1 and TRBJ1-4, is KAGVTQTPRYLIKTRGQQVTLSCSPISGHRSVSWYQQTPGQGLQFLFEYFSETQRNKGNFPGRFSGRQFSNSRSEMNVSTLELGDSALYLCASSRGQSNEKLFFGSGTQLSVL.

This clone was found once. V is TRBV24-1 and J is TRBJ2-3; the D is unclear. Germline CDR1 is KGHDR and CDR2 is SFDVKD. The CDR3 consists of 14 residues. V lost 3 bases, J lost 4 bases, and 10 bases lay in between. The CDR3 nucleotides read TGTGCCACCAGTGATCCACGGGTTTCAGATACGCAGTATTTT. Amino acids: CATSDPRVSDTQYF.

The chain recombines TRBV9 with TRBJ2-3, with D hard to call. V was pared by 1 base and J by 3 bases, with 12 bases between. Germline V gives CDR1 SGDLS, CDR2 YYNGEE. The CDR3 is 15 residues long. The CDR3 nucleotides read TGTGCCAGCAGCGTACTCGGCGTTGGGACAGATACGCAGTATTTT. It codes for CASSVLGVGTDTQYF. Using reference TRBV9 and TRBJ2-3 for the parts outside the CDR3, the full variable domain is DSGVTQTPKHLITATGQRVTLRCSPRSGDLSVYWYQQSLDQGLQFLIQYYNGEERAKGNILERFSAQQFPDLHSELNLSSLELGDSALYFCASSVLGVGTDTQYFGPGTRLTVL.

This chain joins TRBV5-4 and TRBJ2-1; 9 bases are a match to TRBD1. V gave up 2 bases and J gave up 5 bases; unmatched junction bases: 14. CDR3 length: 18 residues. Looked up from germline, CDR1 is SGHNT and CDR2 is YYREEE (reference sequence). CDR3 in DNA: TGTGCCAGCAGCTTTGGACTGAACCGGGACAGGGTCCACAATGAGCAGTTCTTC. This codes for CASSFGLNRDRVHNEQFF.

The chain employs TRBV21-1 and TRBJ2-1; the table's D call, TRBD2, was not checked against the DNA. TRBV21-1 is termed a pseudogene. CDR3 size: 15 residues. The CDR3 bases are TGTGCCAGCAGCAATGTCCAGCGGGGGGCCAATGAGCAGTTCTTC. The encoded protein is CASSNVQRGANEQFF.

In this sample, this clone turned up once. This chain links TRBV24-1 with TRBJ2-1; no clear D. This CDR3 region has 12 residues. Trimming pared 8 bases from V and 2 bases from J, leaving 6 bases between. The V gene's germline CDR1 is KGHDR and CDR2 SFDVKD. The CDR3 coding sequence is TGTGCCACCAAGGGTCCCTACAATGAGCAGTTCTTC. Protein: CATKGPYNEQFF.

The gene calls are TRBV19 and TRBJ1-5; D might be TRBD1 (6 bases). CDR3 size: 16 residues. Germline V CDR1 and CDR2: LNHDA, SQIVND (reference sequence). Trimming pared 8 bases from V and 1 base from J, leaving 18 bases between. CDR3 region: CASEGGPSVSNQPQHF. The CDR3 bases are TGTGCCAGTGAGGGGGGTCCATCCGTGAGCAATCAGCCCCAGCATTTT.